A selection of T cell receptor beta chains follows, all from one sample in a study of blood T cell repertoires in COVID-19. Libraries were prepared by immunoSEQ multiplex PCR; TCRdb keeps only in-frame clonotypes and omits some of them. The data contain 150,000 to 200,000 clones, roughly nine tenths of them singletons. Sequenced: peripheral blood. These receptors all come from a man between 65 and 79 years old with active or convalescent COVID-19. Each CDR3 is given with its conserved first and last residue. The D gene is left open where the match is weak. For some rows the clone size is stated as once, few or many, or as a class when expanded; others skip it.

j_call v_call clone_size d_call cdr3_aa cdr3_nt
TRBJ1-1 TRBV4-1 NA NA CASSRVGGTEAFF TGCGCCAGCAGCCGGGTTGGCGGCACTGAAGCTTTCTTT
TRBJ2-3 TRBV6-1 NA TRBD2 CASSEQGGDTQYF TGTGCCAGCAGTGAACAGGGAGGGGATACGCAGTATTTT
TRBJ2-6 TRBV5-4 NA NA CASSLGAPSGANVLTF TGTGCCAGCAGCTTGGGGGCACCCTCTGGGGCCAACGTCCTGACTTTC
TRBJ1-5 TRBV18 NA NA CASSIRQDSNQPQHF TGTGCCAGCTCAATAAGACAGGATAGCAATCAGCCCCAGCATTTT
TRBJ1-2 TRBV27 NA NA CASSLRGGYGYTF TGTGCCAGCAGTTTACGCGGAGGATATGGCTACACCTTC
TRBJ2-3 TRBV27 NA NA CASSWSPWTPTDTQYF TGTGCCAGCAGTTGGTCCCCTTGGACACCTACAGATACGCAGTATTTT
TRBJ2-1 TRBV21-1 NA NA CASSNRTSGHNEQFF TGTGCCAGCAGCAACAGGACTAGCGGTCACAATGAGCAGTTCTTC
TRBJ2-7 TRBV5-1 NA TRBD2 CASSLAPGLAGYEQYF TGCGCCAGCAGCTTGGCACCGGGACTAGCGGGGTACGAGCAGTACTTC
TRBJ2-2 TRBV7-2 NA TRBD1 CASSLAGQANTGELFF TGTGCCAGCAGCTTAGCGGGACAGGCAAACACCGGGGAGCTGTTTTTT
TRBJ2-1 TRBV7-2 once TRBD1 CASNQGTGSSYNEQFF TGTGCCAGCAACCAAGGGACAGGGAGCTCCTACAATGAGCAGTTCTTC
TRBJ1-2 TRBV28 NA NA CASTQMTGLYGYTF TGTGCCAGCACCCAAATGACAGGTCTCTATGGCTACACCTTC
TRBJ2-5 TRBV7-9 NA NA CASSPAGVSPQETQYF TGTGCCAGCAGCCCAGCGGGTGTATCACCACAAGAGACCCAGTACTTC
TRBJ2-7 TRBV6-5 once TRBD1 CASTRETGGEQYF TGTGCCAGCACCAGAGAGACAGGGGGCGAGCAGTACTTC
TRBJ2-3 TRBV6-5 once NA CASSSGLVDTQYF TGTGCCAGCAGTTCAGGATTAGTTGATACGCAGTATTTT
TRBJ2-4 TRBV14 NA NA CASSRWTRSGKNIQYF TGTGCCAGCAGCCGATGGACACGTTCGGGCAAAAACATTCAGTACTTC
TRBJ2-6 TRBV15 NA NA CATSRDSGPGANVLTF TGTGCCACCAGCAGAGATTCAGGGCCTGGGGCCAACGTCCTGACTTTC
TRBJ1-2 TRBV6-6 NA NA CASYTFTDYGYTF TGTGCCAGCTATACTTTTACCGACTATGGCTACACCTTC
TRBJ1-6 TRBV27 NA NA CASSLSGRYNSPLHF TGTGCCAGCAGTTTATCTGGCAGATATAATTCACCCCTCCACTTT
TRBJ2-7 TRBV14 NA TRBD1 CASSQGQGGYEQYF TGTGCCAGCAGCCAAGGACAGGGGGGGTACGAGCAGTACTTC
TRBJ1-5 TRBV28 NA NA CADGGNSNQPQHF TGTGCCGACGGGGGGAATAGCAATCAGCCCCAGCATTTT
TRBJ2-3 TRBV3-1/TRBV3-2 NA TRBD2 CASSQVAGGHPSTDTQYF TGTGCCAGCAGCCAAGTAGCGGGAGGGCACCCTAGCACAGATACGCAGTATTTT
TRBJ2-7 TRBV18 NA TRBD1 CASSLGQGYEQYF TGTGCCAGCTCACTTGGACAGGGCTACGAGCAGTACTTC
TRBJ1-3 TRBV5-4 NA TRBD1 CASSRGQARNTIYF TGTGCCAGCAGCCGGGGACAGGCGCGGAACACCATATATTTT
TRBJ2-1 TRBV27 NA NA CASSSLINEQFF TGTGCCAGCAGTTCCTTAATCAATGAGCAGTTCTTC
TRBJ1-5 TRBV18 NA NA CASSPTGNQPQHF TGTGCCAGCTCCCCGACAGGAAATCAGCCCCAGCATTTT
TRBJ2-2 TRBV28 NA TRBD1 CASSPGGQGNTGELFF TGTGCCAGCAGCCCCGGCGGACAGGGCAACACCGGGGAGCTGTTTTTT
TRBJ2-1 TRBV7-9 NA TRBD2 CASRPPGLAYNEQFF TGTGCCAGCAGACCCCCTGGACTAGCCTACAATGAGCAGTTCTTC
TRBJ1-2 TRBV2 NA NA CASSTQNYGYTF TGTGCCAGCAGTACCCAGAACTATGGCTACACCTTC
TRBJ2-7 TRBV6-4 NA TRBD1 CASTGGSYEQYF TGTGCCAGCACAGGGGGCTCCTACGAGCAGTACTTC
TRBJ1-2 TRBV28 NA NA CASSYPQGIGYGYTF TGTGCCAGCAGTTACCCTCAGGGAATAGGGTATGGCTACACCTTC
TRBJ2-1 TRBV19 NA TRBD2 CASSISGLAETYNEQFF TGTGCCAGTAGTATCTCTGGGCTAGCGGAGACCTACAATGAGCAGTTCTTC
TRBJ2-1 TRBV7-2 NA TRBD2 CASSNGLAGNEQFF TGTGCCAGCAGCAACGGACTAGCGGGTAATGAGCAGTTCTTC
TRBJ1-2 TRBV28 few TRBD1 CASRPTGTVSYGYTF TGTGCCAGCAGGCCCACCGGGACAGTGAGCTATGGCTACACCTTC
TRBJ2-1 TRBV7-9 NA TRBD1 CASNPRTGALVNEQFF TGTGCCAGCAACCCCCGGACAGGGGCACTCGTTAATGAGCAGTTCTTC
TRBJ2-5 TRBV7-2 NA TRBD2 CASSSPWAAGGGETQYF TGTGCCAGCAGCTCCCCTTGGGCAGCGGGGGGGGGAGAGACCCAGTACTTC
TRBJ1-4 TRBV28 NA NA CASNQFRTPLSGEKLFF TGTGCCAGCAACCAGTTCAGAACCCCCCTTAGCGGTGAAAAACTGTTTTTT
TRBJ2-7 TRBV27 NA TRBD1 CASSGQTGGTYEQYF TGTGCCAGCAGTGGACAGACAGGGGGGACCTACGAGCAGTACTTC
TRBJ2-3 TRBV10-2 NA NA CASSEGPASTDTQYF TGCGCCAGCAGTGAGGGGCCCGCTAGCACAGATACGCAGTATTTT
TRBJ2-7 TRBV5-4 NA TRBD1 CASSFRSGTVPSEQYF TGTGCCAGCAGCTTCCGGTCCGGGACAGTCCCCTCCGAGCAGTACTTC
TRBJ2-3 TRBV29-1 once TRBD2 CSVEVASGRGTQYF TGCAGCGTTGAAGTGGCTAGCGGGAGAGGTACGCAGTATTTT
TRBJ1-5 TRBV30 NA TRBD1 CAWGDRAFRQPQHF TGTGCCTGGGGGGACAGGGCTTTCCGTCAGCCCCAGCATTTT